This record looks at one TCR beta chain sequence and its context. This entry belongs to a study of blood T cell repertoires in COVID-19. Study-level information: Both acute and convalescent COVID-19 samples were obtained from the United States, Italy and Spain. In each case, the material was cDNA or gDNA derived from T cells, B-cell-depleted T cells, or PBMCs.

Authors' processing steps: Amplification from reference gene primers served as the basis for estimated nucleated cell counts. Measured with immunoSEQ multiplex PCR; TCRdb has only the in-frame clones, and not every one. That table supplies the V and J calls and clone size; D and trimming were determined from the DNA. The table has roughly 480,000 clones, about 88% seen once. The CDR3 sequence is 14 residues long. Trimming took 6 bases from V and 2 from J, leaving 14 bases between them. The germline CDR1 and CDR2 sequences are MNHNY and SVGAGI (reference sequence). V is TRBV6-6 and J is TRBJ2-7, with D perhaps matching TRBD1 (6 bases). The sequence came from a man aged 18 to 30 with COVID-19, enrolled during active disease. The specimen sequenced was peripheral blood. The CDR3 DNA sequence: TGTGCCAGCAGACCCGGGACACCTCCCTACGAGCAGTACTTC. This sequence encodes CASRPGTPPYEQYF.